In its sample, the clone carrying this TCR beta chain was seen once. The sample originates from a study of T cells in tumors after PD-1 blockade. Study-wide context: Excluded were patients with checkpoint blockade, immunosuppressants, or radiotherapy or other anti-cancer therapy within 4 weeks. During anti-PD-1 treatment, some patients continued daily vismodegib 150 mg. Peripheral blood samples averaged approximately 33,000 unique clonotypes and 100,000 to 130,000 templates.

V was shortened by 7 bases and J by 2 bases, with 11 bases between the two germline ends. The CDR3 consists of 13 residues. The V gene's germline CDR1 is MDHEN and CDR2 SYDVKM. Clones were sequenced by immunoSEQ multiplex PCR, and TCRdb holds only the in-frame ones, with some missing. The table includes over 60,000 clones, under 80% detected once. Template: tumor biopsy or peripheral blood genomic DNA, roughly 550-6,004 ng per sample. The TCR sequence derives from a human donor with basal cell carcinoma. The specimen was PBMCs, collected after anti-PD-1 treatment. The genes are TRBV28 and TRBJ1-1; D may be TRBD1 (6 bases). CDR3 DNA sequence: TGTGCCAGCATGGAGGGGGGTAACACTGAAGCTTTCTTT. Amino acids: CASMEGGNTEAFF.